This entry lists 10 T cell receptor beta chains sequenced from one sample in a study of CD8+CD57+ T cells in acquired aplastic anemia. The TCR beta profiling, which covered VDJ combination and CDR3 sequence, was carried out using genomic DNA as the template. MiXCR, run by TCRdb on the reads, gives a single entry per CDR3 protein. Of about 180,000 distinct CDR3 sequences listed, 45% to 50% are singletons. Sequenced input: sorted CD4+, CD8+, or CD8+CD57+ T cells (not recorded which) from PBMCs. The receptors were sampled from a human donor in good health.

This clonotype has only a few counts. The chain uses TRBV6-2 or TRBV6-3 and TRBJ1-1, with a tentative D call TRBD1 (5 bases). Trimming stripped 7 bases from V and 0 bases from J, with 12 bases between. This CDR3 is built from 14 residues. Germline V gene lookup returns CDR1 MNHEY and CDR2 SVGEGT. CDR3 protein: CASITIRVNTEAFF. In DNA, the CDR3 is TGTGCCAGCATAACGATCAGGGTGAACACTGAAGCTTTCTTT.

The CDR3 nucleotides read TGTGCCAGCAGCTTTGATCGTTACGAAGCTTTCTTT. It is translated as CASSFDRYEAFF. The rearrangement uses TRBV7-6 and TRBJ1-1, with D unresolved. The CDR3 runs to 12 residues. CDR1 and CDR2 (germline): SGHVS, FNYEAQ. V lost 3 bases and J lost 8, with 10 bases in between.

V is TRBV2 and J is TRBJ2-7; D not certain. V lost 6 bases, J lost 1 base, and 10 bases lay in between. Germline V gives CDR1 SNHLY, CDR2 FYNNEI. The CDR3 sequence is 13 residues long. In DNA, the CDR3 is TGTGCCAGCAGATACGCCACGTCCTACGAGCAGTACTTC. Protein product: CASRYATSYEQYF.

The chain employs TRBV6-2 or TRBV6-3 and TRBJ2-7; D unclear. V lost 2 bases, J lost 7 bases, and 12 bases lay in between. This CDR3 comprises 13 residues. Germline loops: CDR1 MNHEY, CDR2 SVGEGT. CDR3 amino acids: CASSYPPLSEQYF. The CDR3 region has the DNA TGTGCCAGCAGTTACCCCCCCCTATCAGAGCAGTACTTC.

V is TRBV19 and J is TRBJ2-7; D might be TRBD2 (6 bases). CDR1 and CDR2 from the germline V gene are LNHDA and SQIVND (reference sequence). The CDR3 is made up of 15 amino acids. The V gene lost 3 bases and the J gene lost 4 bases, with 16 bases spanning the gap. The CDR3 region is CASSMFGGIVYEQYF. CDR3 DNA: TGTGCCAGTAGTATGTTTGGGGGGATAGTGTACGAGCAGTACTTC.

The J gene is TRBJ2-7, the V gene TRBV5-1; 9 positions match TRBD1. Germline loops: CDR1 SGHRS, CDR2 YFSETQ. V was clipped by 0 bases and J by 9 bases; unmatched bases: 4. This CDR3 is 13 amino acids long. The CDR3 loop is CASSLGDRDAQYF. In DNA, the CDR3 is TGCGCCAGCAGCTTGGGGGACAGGGATGCGCAGTACTTC.

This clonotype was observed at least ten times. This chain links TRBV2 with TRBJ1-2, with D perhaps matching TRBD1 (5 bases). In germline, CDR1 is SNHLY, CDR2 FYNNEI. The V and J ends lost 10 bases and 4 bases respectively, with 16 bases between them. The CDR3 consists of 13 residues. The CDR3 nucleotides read TGTGCCACTCAGGGCCTAATTAGCTATGGCTACACCTTC. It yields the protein CATQGLISYGYTF.

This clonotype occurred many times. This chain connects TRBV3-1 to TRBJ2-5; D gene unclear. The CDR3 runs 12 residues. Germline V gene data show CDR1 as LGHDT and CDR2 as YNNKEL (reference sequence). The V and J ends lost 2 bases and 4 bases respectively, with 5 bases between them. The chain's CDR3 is CASSQFGETQYF. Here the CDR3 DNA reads TGTGCCAGCAGCCAATTTGGAGAGACCCAGTACTTC.

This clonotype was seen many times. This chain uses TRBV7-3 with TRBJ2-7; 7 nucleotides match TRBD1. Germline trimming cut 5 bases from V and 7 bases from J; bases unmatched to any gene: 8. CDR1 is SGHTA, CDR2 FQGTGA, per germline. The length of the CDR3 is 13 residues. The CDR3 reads CASSRQGRGEQYF. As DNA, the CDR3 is TGTGCCAGCAGCCGACAGGGAAGAGGGGAGCAGTACTTC.

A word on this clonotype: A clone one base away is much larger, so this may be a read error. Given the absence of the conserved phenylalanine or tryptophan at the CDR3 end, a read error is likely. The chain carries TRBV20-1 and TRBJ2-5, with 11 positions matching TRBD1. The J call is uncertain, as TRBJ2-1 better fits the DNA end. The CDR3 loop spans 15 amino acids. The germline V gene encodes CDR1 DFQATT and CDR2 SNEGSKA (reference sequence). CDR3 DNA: TGCAGTGCTAGAGTCGGGACAGGGGGTCGAAATGAGCAGTTCCTC. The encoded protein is CSARVGTGGRNEQFL.